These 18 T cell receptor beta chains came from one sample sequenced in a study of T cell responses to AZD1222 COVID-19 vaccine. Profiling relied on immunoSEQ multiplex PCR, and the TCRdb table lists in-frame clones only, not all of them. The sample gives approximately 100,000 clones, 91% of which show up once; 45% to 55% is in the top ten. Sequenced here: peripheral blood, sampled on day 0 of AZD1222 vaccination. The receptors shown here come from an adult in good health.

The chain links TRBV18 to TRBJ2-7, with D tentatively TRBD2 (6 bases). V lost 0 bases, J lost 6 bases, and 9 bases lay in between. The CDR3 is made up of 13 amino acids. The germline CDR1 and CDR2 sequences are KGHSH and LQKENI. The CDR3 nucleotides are TGTGCCAGCTCACCACCTTCGCGGGGCGAGCAGTACTTC. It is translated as CASSPPSRGEQYF.

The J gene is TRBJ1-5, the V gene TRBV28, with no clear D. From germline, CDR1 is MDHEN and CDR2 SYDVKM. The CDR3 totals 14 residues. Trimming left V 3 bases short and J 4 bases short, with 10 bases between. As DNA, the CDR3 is TGTGCCAGCAGTTTCGTCAGAGCGAATCAGCCCCAGCATTTT. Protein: CASSFVRANQPQHF. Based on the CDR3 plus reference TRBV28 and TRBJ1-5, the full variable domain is DVKVTQSSRYLVKRTGEKVFLECVQDMDHENMFWYRQDPGLGLRLIYFSYDVKMKEKGDIPEGYSVSREKKERFSLILESASTNQTSMYLCASSFVRANQPQHFGDGTRLSIL.

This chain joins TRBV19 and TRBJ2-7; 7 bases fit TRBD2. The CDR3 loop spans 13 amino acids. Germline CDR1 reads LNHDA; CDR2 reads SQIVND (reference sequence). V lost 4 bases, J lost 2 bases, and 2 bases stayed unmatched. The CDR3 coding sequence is TGTGCCAGTAGTAGCGCGGGAGCCTACGAGCAGTACTTC. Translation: CASSSAGAYEQYF.

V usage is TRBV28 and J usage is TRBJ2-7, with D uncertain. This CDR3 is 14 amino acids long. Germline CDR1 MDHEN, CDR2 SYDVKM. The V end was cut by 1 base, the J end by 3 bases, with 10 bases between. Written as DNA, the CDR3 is TGTGCCAGCAGTTTATCAGGCAAGATCTACGAGCAGTACTTC. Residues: CASSLSGKIYEQYF.

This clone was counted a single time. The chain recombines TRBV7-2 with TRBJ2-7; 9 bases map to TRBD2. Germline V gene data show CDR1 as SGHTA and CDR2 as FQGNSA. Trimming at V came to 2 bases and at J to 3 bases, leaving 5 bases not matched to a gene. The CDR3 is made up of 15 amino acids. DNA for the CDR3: TGTGCCAGCAGCTTACGACTAGCGGAAGTCTACGAGCAGTACTTC. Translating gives CASSLRLAEVYEQYF.

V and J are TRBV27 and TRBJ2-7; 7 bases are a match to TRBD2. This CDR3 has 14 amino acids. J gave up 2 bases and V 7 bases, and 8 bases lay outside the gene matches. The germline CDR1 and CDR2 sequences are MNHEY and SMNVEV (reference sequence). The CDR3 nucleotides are TGTGCCAGCAAACCCCGGGGACTAACCTACGAGCAGTACTTC. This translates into CASKPRGLTYEQYF.

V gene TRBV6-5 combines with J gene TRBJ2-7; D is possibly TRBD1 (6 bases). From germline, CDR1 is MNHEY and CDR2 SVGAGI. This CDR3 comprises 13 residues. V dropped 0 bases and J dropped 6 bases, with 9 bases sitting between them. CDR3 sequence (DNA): TGTGCCAGCAGTTACTCACAGGGATTCGAGCAGTACTTC. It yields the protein CASSYSQGFEQYF.

CDR3 sequence (DNA): TGTGCCAGCAGTAGAAAGTCCACCGGGACAGCGGGTTTTGGCTACACCTTC. Translated: CASSRKSTGTAGFGYTF. V gene TRBV2 combines with J gene TRBJ1-2; 7 bases are a match to TRBD1. Per germline, CDR1 SNHLY and CDR2 FYNNEI. V shed 5 bases, J shed 7 bases, and the junction held 19 bases outside the gene matches. The CDR3 runs to 17 residues.

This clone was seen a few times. CDR3 amino acids: CASSLAGERRGGNTEAFF. The CDR3 coding sequence is TGCGCCAGCAGCTTGGCGGGTGAGCGACGGGGCGGGAACACTGAAGCTTTCTTT. The chain couples TRBV5-1 to TRBJ1-1; D perhaps matches TRBD1 (5 bases). The germline V gene has CDR1 SGHRS and CDR2 YFSETQ. CDR3 size: 18 residues. Trimming took off 0 bases at V and 1 base at J, with 19 bases between the two ends.

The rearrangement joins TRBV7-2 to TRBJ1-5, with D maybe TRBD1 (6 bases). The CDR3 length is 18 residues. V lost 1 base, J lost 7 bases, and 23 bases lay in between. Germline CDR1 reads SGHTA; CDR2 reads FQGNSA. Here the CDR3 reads CASSLVAGAQGARQPQHF. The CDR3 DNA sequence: TGTGCCAGCAGCTTAGTGGCAGGGGCGCAAGGAGCCCGGCAGCCCCAGCATTTT. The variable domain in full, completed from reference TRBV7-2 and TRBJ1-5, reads GAGVSQSPSNKVTEKGKDVELRCDPISGHTALYWYRQSLGQGLEFLIYFQGNSAPDKSGLPSDRFSAERTGGSVSTLTIQRTQQEDSAVYLCASSLVAGAQGARQPQHFGDGTRLSIL.

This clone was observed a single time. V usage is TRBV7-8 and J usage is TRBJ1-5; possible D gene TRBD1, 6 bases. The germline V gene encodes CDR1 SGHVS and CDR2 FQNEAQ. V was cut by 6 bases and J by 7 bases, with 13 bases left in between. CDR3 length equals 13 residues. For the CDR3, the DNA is TGTGCCAGCAGAACAGGGCTGAGCCAGCCCCAGCATTTT. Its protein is CASRTGLSQPQHF. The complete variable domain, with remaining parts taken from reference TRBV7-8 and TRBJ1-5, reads GAGVSQSPRYKVAKRGQDVALRCDPISGHVSLFWYQQALGQGPEFLTYFQNEAQLDKSGLPSDRFFAERPEGSVSTLKIQRTQQEDSAVYLCASRTGLSQPQHFGDGTRLSIL.

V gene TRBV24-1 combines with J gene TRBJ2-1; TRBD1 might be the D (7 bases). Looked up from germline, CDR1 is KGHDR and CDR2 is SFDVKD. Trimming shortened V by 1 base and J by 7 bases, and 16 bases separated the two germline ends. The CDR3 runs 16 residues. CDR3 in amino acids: CATSDFGGGGRNEQFF. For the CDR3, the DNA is TGTGCCACCAGTGATTTCGGAGGGGGCGGACGTAATGAGCAGTTCTTC.

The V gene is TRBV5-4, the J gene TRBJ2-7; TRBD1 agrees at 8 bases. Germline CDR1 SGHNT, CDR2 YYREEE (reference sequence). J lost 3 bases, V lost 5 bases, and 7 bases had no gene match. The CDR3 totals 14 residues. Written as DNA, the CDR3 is TGTGCCAGCAGTTCAGGGGGCTCTGGCTACGAGCAGTACTTC. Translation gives CASSSGGSGYEQYF.

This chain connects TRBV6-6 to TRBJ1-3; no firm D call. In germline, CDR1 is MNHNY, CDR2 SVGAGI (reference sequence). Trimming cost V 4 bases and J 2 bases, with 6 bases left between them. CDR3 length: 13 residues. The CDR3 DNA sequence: TGTGCCAGCAGTTTATGGACTGGAAACACCATATATTTT. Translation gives CASSLWTGNTIYF.

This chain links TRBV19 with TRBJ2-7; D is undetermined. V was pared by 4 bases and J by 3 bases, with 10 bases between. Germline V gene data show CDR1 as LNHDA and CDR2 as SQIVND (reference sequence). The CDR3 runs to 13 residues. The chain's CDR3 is CASSKANNYEQYF. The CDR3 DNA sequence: TGTGCCAGTAGTAAGGCCAATAACTACGAGCAGTACTTC.

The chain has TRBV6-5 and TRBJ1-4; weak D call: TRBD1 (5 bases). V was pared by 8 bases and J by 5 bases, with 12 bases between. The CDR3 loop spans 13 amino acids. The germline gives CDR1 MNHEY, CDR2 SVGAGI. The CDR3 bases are TGTGCCAGCCGGGACGGACAAAATGAAAAACTGTTTTTT. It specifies CASRDGQNEKLFF.

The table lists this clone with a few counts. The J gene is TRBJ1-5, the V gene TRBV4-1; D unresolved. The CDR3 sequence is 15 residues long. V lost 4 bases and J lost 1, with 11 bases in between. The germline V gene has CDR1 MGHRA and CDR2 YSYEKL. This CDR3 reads CASSPGPGSNQPQHF. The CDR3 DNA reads TGCGCCAGCAGCCCCGGGCCTGGAAGCAATCAGCCCCAGCATTTT.

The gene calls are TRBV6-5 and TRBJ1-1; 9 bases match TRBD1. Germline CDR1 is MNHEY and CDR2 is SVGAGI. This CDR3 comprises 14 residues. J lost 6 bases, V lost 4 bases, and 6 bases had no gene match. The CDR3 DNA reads TGTGCCAGCAGTTCCACAGGGGGCCTTTCTGAAGCTTTCTTT. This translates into CASSSTGGLSEAFF.